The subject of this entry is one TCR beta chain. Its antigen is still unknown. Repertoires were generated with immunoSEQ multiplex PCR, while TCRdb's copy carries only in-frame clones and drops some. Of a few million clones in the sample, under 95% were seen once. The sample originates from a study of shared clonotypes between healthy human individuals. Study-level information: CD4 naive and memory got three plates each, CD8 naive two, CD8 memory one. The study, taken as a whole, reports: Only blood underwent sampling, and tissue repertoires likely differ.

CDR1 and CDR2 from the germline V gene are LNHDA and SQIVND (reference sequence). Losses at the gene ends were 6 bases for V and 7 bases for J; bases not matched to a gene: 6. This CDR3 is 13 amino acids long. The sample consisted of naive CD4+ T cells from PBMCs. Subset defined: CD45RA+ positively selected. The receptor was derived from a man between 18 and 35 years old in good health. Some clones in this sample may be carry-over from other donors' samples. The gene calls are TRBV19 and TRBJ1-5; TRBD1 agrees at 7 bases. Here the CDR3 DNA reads TGTGCCAGTAGAACAGGGGCTTGGCAGCCCCAGCATTTT. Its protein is CASRTGAWQPQHF.